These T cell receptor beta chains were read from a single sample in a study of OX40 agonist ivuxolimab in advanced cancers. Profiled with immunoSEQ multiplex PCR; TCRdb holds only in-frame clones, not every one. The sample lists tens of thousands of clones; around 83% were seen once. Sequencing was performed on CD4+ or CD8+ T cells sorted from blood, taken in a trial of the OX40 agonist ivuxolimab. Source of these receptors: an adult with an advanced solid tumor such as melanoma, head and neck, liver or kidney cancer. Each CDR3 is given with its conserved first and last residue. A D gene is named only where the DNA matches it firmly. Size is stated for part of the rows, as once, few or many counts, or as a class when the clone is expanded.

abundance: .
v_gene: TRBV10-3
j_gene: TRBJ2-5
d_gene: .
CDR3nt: TGTGCCACCAAGCCAGGGGGGGAAGAGACCCAGTACTTC
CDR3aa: CATKPGGEETQYF

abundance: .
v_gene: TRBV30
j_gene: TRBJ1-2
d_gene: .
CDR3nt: TGTGCCTGGAGCAGTCAGGAGGACTATGGCTACACCTTC
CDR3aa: CAWSSQEDYGYTF

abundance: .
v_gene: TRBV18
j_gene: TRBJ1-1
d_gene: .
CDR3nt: TGTGCCAGCTCGCGCCAGGACTTTGAAGCTTTCTTT
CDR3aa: CASSRQDFEAFF

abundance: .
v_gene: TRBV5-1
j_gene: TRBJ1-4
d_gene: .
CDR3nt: TGCGCCAGCAGCTTCAAGGGTGGGATATGGGATGAAAAACTGTTTTTT
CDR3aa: CASSFKGGIWDEKLFF

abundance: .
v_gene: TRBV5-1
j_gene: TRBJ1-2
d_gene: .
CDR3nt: TGCGCCAGCTCCCCACTGGGGGTAGACTATGGCTACACCTTC
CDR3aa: CASSPLGVDYGYTF

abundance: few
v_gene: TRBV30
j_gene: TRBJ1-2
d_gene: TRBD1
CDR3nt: TGTGCCTGGAGGGATCAGGGGGGGTATGGCTACACCTTC
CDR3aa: CAWRDQGGYGYTF

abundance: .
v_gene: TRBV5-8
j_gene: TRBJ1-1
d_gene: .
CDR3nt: TGTGCCAGCAGCTCCGGCCTCTCCCAGAACACTGAAGCTTTCTTT
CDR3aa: CASSSGLSQNTEAFF

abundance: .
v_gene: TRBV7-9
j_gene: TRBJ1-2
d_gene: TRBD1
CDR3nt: TGTGCCAGCAGCGCTCCTGGACAGGGAGGTAATGATGGCTACACCTTC
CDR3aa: CASSAPGQGGNDGYTF

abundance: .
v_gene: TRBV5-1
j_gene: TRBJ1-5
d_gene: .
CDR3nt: TGCGCCAGCAGCGCGACGGACGGTCTCAATCAGCCCCAGCATTTT
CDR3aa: CASSATDGLNQPQHF

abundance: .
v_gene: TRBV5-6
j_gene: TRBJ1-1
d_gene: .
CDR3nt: TGTGCCAGCAGCCCGGGATTTTACACTGAAGCTTTCTTT
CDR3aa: CASSPGFYTEAFF

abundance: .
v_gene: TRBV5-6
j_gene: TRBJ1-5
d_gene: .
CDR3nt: TGTGCCAGCAGCTTGTCTACGCCTAGCAATCAGCCCCAGCATTTT
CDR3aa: CASSLSTPSNQPQHF

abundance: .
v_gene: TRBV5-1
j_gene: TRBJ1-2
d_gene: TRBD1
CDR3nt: TGCGCCAGCAGAGACAGGGACTCTCTCTGGGCTAACTATGGCTACACCTTC
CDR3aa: CASRDRDSLWANYGYTF

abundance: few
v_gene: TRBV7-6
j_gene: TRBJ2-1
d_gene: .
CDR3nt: TGTGCCAGCAGCTTAGTTACGGGTCCCCGCTACAATGAGCAGTTCTTC
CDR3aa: CASSLVTGPRYNEQFF

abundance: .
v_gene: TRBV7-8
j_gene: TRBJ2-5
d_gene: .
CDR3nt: TGTGCCAGCAGCTTAGTCCCCCACGTCTCCACCCAAGAGACCCAGTACTTC
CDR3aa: CASSLVPHVSTQETQYF

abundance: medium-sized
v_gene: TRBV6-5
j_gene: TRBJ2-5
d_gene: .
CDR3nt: TGTGCCAGCAGTAGACTCACCCTAGGGGAGACCCAGTACTTC
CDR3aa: CASSRLTLGETQYF

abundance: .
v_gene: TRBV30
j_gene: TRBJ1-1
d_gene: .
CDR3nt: TGTGCCTGGCCCCCAGCTTTCTTT
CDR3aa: CAWPPAFF

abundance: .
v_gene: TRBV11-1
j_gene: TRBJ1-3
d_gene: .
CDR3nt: TGTGCCAGCAGCGATTTCCGTCTGGGGGGAAACACCATATATTTT
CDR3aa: CASSDFRLGGNTIYF

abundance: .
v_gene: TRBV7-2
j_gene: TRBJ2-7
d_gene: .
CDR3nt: TGTGCCAGCAGCCTTGCCGGGGGGCGATCCTACGAGCAGTACTTC
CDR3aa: CASSLAGGRSYEQYF

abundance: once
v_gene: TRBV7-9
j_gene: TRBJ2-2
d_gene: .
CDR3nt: TGTGCCAGCAGCCTGCCGGCGGGGGAGCTGTTTTTT
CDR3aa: CASSLPAGELFF

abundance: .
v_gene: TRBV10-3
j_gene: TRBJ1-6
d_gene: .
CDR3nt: TGTGCCATCACCCCGGACATCCAATCACCCCTCCACTTT
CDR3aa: CAITPDIQSPLHF

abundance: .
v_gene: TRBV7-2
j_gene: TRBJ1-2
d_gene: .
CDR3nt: TGTGCCAGCAGCTTAGCCACGGGACAAAAAAGCTACACCTTC
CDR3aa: CASSLATGQKSYTF

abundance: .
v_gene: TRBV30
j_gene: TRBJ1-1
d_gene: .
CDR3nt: TGTGCCTGGAGTGTACCAGGGAACACTGAAGCTTTCTTT
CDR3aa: CAWSVPGNTEAFF

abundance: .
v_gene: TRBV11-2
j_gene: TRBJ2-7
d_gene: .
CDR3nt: TGTGCCAGCAGCAACCACTACGAGCAGTACTTC
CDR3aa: CASSNHYEQYF

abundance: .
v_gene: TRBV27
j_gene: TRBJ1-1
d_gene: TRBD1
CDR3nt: TGTGCCAGCAGTCCGGGACAGACCATGAACACTGAAGCTTTCTTT
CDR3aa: CASSPGQTMNTEAFF

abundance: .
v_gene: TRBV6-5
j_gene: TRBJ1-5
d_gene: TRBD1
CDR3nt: TGTGCCAGCAGTTACGTGAGACAGGGGGTACGGCAGCCCCAGCATTTT
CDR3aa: CASSYVRQGVRQPQHF

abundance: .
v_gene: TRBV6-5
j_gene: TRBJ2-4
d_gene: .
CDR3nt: TGTGCCAGCAGTGAAAGTAGGGCGCGAAACATTCAGTACTTC
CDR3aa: CASSESRARNIQYF

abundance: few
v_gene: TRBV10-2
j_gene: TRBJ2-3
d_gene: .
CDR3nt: TGCGCCAGCAGTGGGGCAGTAACAGATACGCAGTATTTT
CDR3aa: CASSGAVTDTQYF

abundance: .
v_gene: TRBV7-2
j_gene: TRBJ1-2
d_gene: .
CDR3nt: TGTGCCAGCAGCTCCGCCGAACGGGACCGCAAGGGCTACACCTTC
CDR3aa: CASSSAERDRKGYTF

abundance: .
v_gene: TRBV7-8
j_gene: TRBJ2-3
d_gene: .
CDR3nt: TGTGCCAGCAGCCCACCTAGGCTAGATACGCAGTATTTT
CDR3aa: CASSPPRLDTQYF

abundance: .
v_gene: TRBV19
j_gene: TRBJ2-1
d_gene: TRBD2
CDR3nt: TGTGCCAGTAGTACTCAACTAGCGGGAGAATACAATGAGCAGTTCTTC
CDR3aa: CASSTQLAGEYNEQFF

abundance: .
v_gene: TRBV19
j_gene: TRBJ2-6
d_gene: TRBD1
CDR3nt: TGTGCCAGTAGTACAAAAGGGACAGGGTACAACGTCCTGACTTTC
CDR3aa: CASSTKGTGYNVLTF

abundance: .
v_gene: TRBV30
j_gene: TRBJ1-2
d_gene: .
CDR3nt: TGTGCCTGGAGTGTAGGCCTTTATGGCTACACCTTC
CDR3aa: CAWSVGLYGYTF

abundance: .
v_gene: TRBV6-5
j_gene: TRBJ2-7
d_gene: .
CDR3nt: TGTGCCAGCAGAGAGGACTTCTACGAGCAGTACTTC
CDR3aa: CASREDFYEQYF

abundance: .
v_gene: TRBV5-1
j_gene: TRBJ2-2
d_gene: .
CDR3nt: TGCGCCAGCAGCTTTGACGGGAACACCGGGGAGCTGTTTTTT
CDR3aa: CASSFDGNTGELFF

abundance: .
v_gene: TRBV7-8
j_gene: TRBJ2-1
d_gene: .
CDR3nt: TGTGCCAGCAGCTTCAGCGGCTTATACAATGAGCAGTTCTTC
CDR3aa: CASSFSGLYNEQFF

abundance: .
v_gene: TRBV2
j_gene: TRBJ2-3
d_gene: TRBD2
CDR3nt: TGTGCCAGTCGCCTAGCGGTTACGCAGTATTTT
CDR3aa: CASRLAVTQYF

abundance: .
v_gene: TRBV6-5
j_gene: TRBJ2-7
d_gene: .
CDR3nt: TGTGCCAGCAAACGGCCAGGACCGTCCTACGAGCAGTACTTC
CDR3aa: CASKRPGPSYEQYF

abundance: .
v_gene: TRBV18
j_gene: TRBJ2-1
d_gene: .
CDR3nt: TGTGCCAGCTCACCGCCGACTAGATACAATGAGCAGTTCTTC
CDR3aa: CASSPPTRYNEQFF

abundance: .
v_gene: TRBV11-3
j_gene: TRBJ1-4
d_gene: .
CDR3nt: TGTGCCAGCAGCTTACGCCGAGGGGTCCTAAATGAAAAACTGTTTTTT
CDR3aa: CASSLRRGVLNEKLFF

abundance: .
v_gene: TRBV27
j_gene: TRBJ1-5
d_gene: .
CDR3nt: TGTGCCAGCAGTCCCGATGGGAGACAGCCCCAGCATTTT
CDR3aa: CASSPDGRQPQHF

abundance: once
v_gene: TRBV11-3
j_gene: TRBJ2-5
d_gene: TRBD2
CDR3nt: TGTGCCAGCAGCTTGGGACTAGCGGAAGAGACCCAGTACTTC
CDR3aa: CASSLGLAEETQYF

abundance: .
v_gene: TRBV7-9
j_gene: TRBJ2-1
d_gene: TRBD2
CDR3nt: TGTGCCAGCAGCCCGACTAGCGGGAATACTGAGCAGTTCTTC
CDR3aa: CASSPTSGNTEQFF

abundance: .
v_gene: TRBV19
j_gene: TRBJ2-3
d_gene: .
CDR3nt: TGTGCCAGTAGCAAAGGACTACGCACAGATACGCAGTATTTT
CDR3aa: CASSKGLRTDTQYF

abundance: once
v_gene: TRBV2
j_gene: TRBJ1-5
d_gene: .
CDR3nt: TGTGCCAGCAGTGCAACGTATAGCAATCAGCCCCAGCATTTT
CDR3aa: CASSATYSNQPQHF

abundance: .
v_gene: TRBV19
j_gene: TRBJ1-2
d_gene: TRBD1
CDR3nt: TGTGCCAGTAGTACGACAGGGGCAGGGTATGGCTACACCTTC
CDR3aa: CASSTTGAGYGYTF

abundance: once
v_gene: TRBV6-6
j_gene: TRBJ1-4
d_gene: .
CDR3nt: TGTGCCAGCAGTTACTTTGGGGGAAATGAAAAACTGTTTTTT
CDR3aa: CASSYFGGNEKLFF

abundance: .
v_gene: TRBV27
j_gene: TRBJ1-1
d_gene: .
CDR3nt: TGTGCCAGCAGGGAAAGGGATTGGATGAACACTGAAGCTTTCTTT
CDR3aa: CASRERDWMNTEAFF

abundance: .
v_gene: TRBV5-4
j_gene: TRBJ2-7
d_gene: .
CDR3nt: TGTGCCAGCAGCCCGCAATACACGGCGGGGGCCTCCTACGAGCAGTACTTC
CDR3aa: CASSPQYTAGASYEQYF

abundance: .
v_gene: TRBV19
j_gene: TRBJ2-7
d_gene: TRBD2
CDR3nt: TGTGCCAGTAGTCCAACTAGCGGGAGGGAAAGCTCCTACGAGCAGTACTTC
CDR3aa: CASSPTSGRESSYEQYF

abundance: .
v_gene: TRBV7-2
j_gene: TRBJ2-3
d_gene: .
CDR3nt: TGTGCCAGCAGCCCCTTCACAGATACGCAGTATTTT
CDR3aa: CASSPFTDTQYF

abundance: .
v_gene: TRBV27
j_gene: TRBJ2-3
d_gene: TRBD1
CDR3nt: TGTGCCAGCAGTTTATCCAACAGGGGGCGGAATACGCAGTATTTT
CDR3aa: CASSLSNRGRNTQYF

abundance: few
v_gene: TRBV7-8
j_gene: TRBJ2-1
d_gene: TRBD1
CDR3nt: TGTGCCAGCAGCGCATACAGGGGGCCAAGCGATAACAATGAGCAGTTCTTC
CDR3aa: CASSAYRGPSDNNEQFF

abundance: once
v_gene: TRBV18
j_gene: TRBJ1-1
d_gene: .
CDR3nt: TGTGCCAGCTCACCTTGGGACATAACAGAATTGTACACTGAAGCTTTCTTT
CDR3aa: CASSPWDITELYTEAFF

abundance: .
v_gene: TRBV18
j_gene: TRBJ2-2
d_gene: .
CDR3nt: TGTGCCAGCTCACTTCGGGAAGTTGGCGGGGAGCTGTTTTTT
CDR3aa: CASSLREVGGELFF